The 18 T cell receptor beta chains below all came from one sample that was sequenced in a study of T cell clones after liver transplantation. Profiled with immunoSEQ multiplex PCR; TCRdb holds only in-frame clones, not every one. The repertoire has 95,000 to 130,000 clones, about nine tenths of them found once; the top ten carry approximately 0.88%. The sequenced sample was CD4+ T cells from blood, obtained 12 months after liver transplant. The receptors come from a human patient who received a liver transplant. The graft donor may account for some of the T cells.

J is TRBJ2-5 and V is TRBV29-1; D is ambiguous. The CDR3 runs 13 residues. V shed 3 bases and J shed 5 bases, with 13 bases lying between them. The germline V gene encodes CDR1 SQVTM and CDR2 ANQGSEA. The CDR3 coding sequence is TGCAGCGTTGACGGCGTGGCAGCCGAGACCCAGTACTTC. This encodes CSVDGVAAETQYF. Drawing the rest from reference TRBV29-1 and TRBJ2-5, the complete variable domain is SAVISQKPSRDICQRGTSLTIQCQVDSQVTMMFWYRQQPGQSLTLIATANQGSEATYESGFVIDKFPISRPNLTFSTLTVSNMSPEDSSIYLCSVDGVAAETQYFGPGTRLLVL.

This clone came up once. The chain recombines TRBV5-1 with TRBJ2-1; no firm D call. The CDR3 spans 13 residues. V lost 5 bases, J lost 0 bases, and 6 bases lay in between. CDR1 SGHRS and CDR2 YFSETQ come from the germline V gene. CDR3 amino acids: CASRVDSYNEQFF. As DNA, the CDR3 is TGCGCCAGCAGGGTCGACTCCTACAATGAGCAGTTCTTC.

The chain links TRBV28 to TRBJ1-3; 7 positions agree with TRBD1. The CDR3 consists of 15 residues. CDR1 and CDR2 from the germline V gene are MDHEN and SYDVKM. Germline trimming cut 5 bases from V and 1 base from J; bases unmatched to any gene: 5. CDR3 in DNA: TGTGCCAGCAGTCTTAGGGGGCTATCTGGAAACACCATATATTTT. Its protein is CASSLRGLSGNTIYF.

This clone was detected once. The chain is built from TRBV6-1 and TRBJ2-7; 7 bases fit TRBD1. CDR1 MNHNS and CDR2 SASEGT come from the germline V gene. The CDR3 is 15 amino acids. V was clipped by 6 bases and J by 4 bases; unmatched bases: 12. The CDR3 reads CASSERQGSHYEQYF. The CDR3 DNA reads TGTGCCAGCAGCGAACGACAGGGCTCACATTACGAGCAGTACTTC.

This chain uses TRBV9 with TRBJ1-3; no clear D gene. Germline CDR1 and CDR2: SGDLS and YYNGEE. V was pared by 4 bases and J by 0 bases, with 11 bases between. CDR3 length: 15 residues. CDR3 DNA: TGTGCCAGCAGCCCTCAGGCCCGCTCTGGAAACACCATATATTTT. This encodes CASSPQARSGNTIYF.

This rearrangement joins TRBV6-5 to TRBJ2-1, with D perhaps matching TRBD2 (5 bases). The CDR3 is 13 amino acids. Trimming pared 6 bases from V and 7 bases from J, leaving 13 bases between. Germline V gene sequence: CDR1 MNHEY, CDR2 SVGAGI. CDR3 loop: CASRRARGNEQFF. DNA of the CDR3: TGTGCCAGCAGGAGGGCGAGAGGGAATGAGCAGTTCTTC.

The chain combines TRBV28 with TRBJ1-4; 10 bases map to TRBD1. The CDR3 spans 15 residues. V trimming: 6 bases; J trimming: 6 bases; junction bases outside the gene matches: 7. Germline CDR1 and CDR2: MDHEN and SYDVKM. CDR3 protein: CASSTPGQGYEKLFF. CDR3 coding DNA: TGTGCCAGCAGCACTCCGGGACAGGGGTATGAAAAACTGTTTTTT.

This clone appeared once. The J gene is TRBJ1-3, the V gene TRBV11-1; tentatively, D is TRBD1 (5 bases). V lost 5 bases, J lost 4 bases, and 12 bases lay in between. The CDR3 covers 14 residues. Germline V gene sequence: CDR1 SGHAT, CDR2 FQDESV (reference sequence). The CDR3 spells CASSRRTGGNTIYF. As DNA, the CDR3 is TGTGCCAGCAGCCGCCGAACAGGAGGAAACACCATATATTTT.

The rearrangement uses TRBV30 and TRBJ2-3, with D perhaps TRBD2 (5 bases). Germline CDR1 GTSNPN, CDR2 SVGIG (reference sequence). The CDR3 length is 13 residues. Trimming pared 1 base from V and 5 bases from J, leaving 10 bases between. The CDR3 reads CAWSAGMGDTQYF. CDR3 DNA: TGTGCCTGGAGTGCCGGGATGGGAGATACGCAGTATTTT.

CDR3: CAIRGDLNQPQHF. In DNA form, the CDR3 reads TGTGCCATCCGCGGGGACCTTAATCAGCCCCAGCATTTT. V is TRBV10-3 and J is TRBJ1-5; TRBD1 is a possible D gene (5 bases). The ends were cut back, 8 bases at V and 4 bases at J, with 12 bases in the middle. Germline V gene sequence: CDR1 ENHRY, CDR2 SYGVKD. The CDR3 has 13 residues.

The chain recombines TRBV11-2 with TRBJ2-2, with 8 bases that match TRBD2. CDR1 SGHAT and CDR2 FQNNGV come from the germline V gene. The V and J ends lost 5 bases and 2 bases, in that order; junction bases with no gene match: 10. This CDR3 is 17 amino acids long. The CDR3 bases are TGTGCCAGCAGCCCCCGAGGCAGCGGGAGAAACACCGGGGAGCTGTTTTTT. Its protein is CASSPRGSGRNTGELFF.

The V gene is TRBV11-3, the J gene TRBJ2-7; tentatively, D is TRBD2 (5 bases). Germline V gives CDR1 SGHNT, CDR2 YENEEA. The length of the CDR3 is 14 residues. V lost 1 base and J lost 3, with 10 bases in between. CDR3 sequence (DNA): TGTGCCAGCAGCTTAGTCAGCGGTGGCTACGAGCAGTACTTC. It is translated as CASSLVSGGYEQYF.

The rearrangement joins TRBV7-2 to TRBJ2-1; the D is unclear. The germline gives CDR1 SGHTA, CDR2 FQGNSA. The CDR3 contains 14 residues. V lost 0 bases, J lost 4 bases, and 7 bases lay in between. The DNA for the CDR3 is TGTGCCAGCAGCTTAGCGGAAGGGTACAATGAGCAGTTCTTC. Its protein is CASSLAEGYNEQFF.

V gene TRBV28 combines with J gene TRBJ1-5, with TRBD1 identical over 7 bases. The junction had 17 bases not matched to a gene; V was cut back by 7 bases and J by 5 bases. CDR1 and CDR2 from the germline V gene are MDHEN and SYDVKM. The CDR3 is made up of 17 amino acids. Written as DNA, the CDR3 is TGTGCCAGCACCACACCTTCTTCGGGGCAGGGGGATCAGCCCCAGCATTTT. Protein: CASTTPSSGQGDQPQHF. Full variable domain (remainder filled in from reference TRBV28 and TRBJ1-5): DVKVTQSSRYLVKRTGEKVFLECVQDMDHENMFWYRQDPGLGLRLIYFSYDVKMKEKGDIPEGYSVSREKKERFSLILESASTNQTSMYLCASTTPSSGQGDQPQHFGDGTRLSIL.

V is TRBV29-1 and J is TRBJ1-4; a weak D match, TRBD1 (5 bases). The germline V gene encodes CDR1 SQVTM and CDR2 ANQGSEA. This CDR3 region has 13 residues. Trimming pared 0 bases from V and 6 bases from J, leaving 8 bases between. The CDR3 loop is CSVEEGGDEKLFF. In DNA form, the CDR3 reads TGCAGCGTTGAAGAGGGGGGTGATGAAAAACTGTTTTTT.

This clone was observed at least ten times. The J gene is TRBJ2-1, the V gene TRBV29-1; 8 bases fit TRBD2. The CDR3 is 13 residues long. Germline lookup yields CDR1 SQVTM and CDR2 ANQGSEA. V shed 5 bases and J 5 bases; nucleotides not matched to a gene: 5. CDR3 in amino acids: CSVSGRVHNEQFF. The CDR3 nucleotides read TGCAGCGTTAGCGGGAGAGTTCACAATGAGCAGTTCTTC.

The J gene is TRBJ2-1, the V gene TRBV5-4; the match to TRBD2 covers 7 bases. Germline loops: CDR1 SGHNT, CDR2 YYREEE (reference sequence). The length of the CDR3 is 16 residues. V lost 3 bases and J lost 4; bases outside the gene matches: 10. In nucleotides, the CDR3 is TGTGCCAGCAGCTCCAACGCGGGAGCGGGTTACAATGAGCAGTTCTTC. It codes for CASSSNAGAGYNEQFF.

V is TRBV2 and J is TRBJ2-1; TRBD2 matches 10 bases. Unmatched junction bases numbered 2, after V lost 5 bases and J lost 7 bases. The CDR3 is 13 residues long. The germline gives CDR1 SNHLY, CDR2 FYNNEI. The chain's CDR3 is CASSQTSGNEQFF. CDR3 nucleotide sequence: TGTGCCAGCAGTCAGACTAGCGGGAATGAGCAGTTCTTC.